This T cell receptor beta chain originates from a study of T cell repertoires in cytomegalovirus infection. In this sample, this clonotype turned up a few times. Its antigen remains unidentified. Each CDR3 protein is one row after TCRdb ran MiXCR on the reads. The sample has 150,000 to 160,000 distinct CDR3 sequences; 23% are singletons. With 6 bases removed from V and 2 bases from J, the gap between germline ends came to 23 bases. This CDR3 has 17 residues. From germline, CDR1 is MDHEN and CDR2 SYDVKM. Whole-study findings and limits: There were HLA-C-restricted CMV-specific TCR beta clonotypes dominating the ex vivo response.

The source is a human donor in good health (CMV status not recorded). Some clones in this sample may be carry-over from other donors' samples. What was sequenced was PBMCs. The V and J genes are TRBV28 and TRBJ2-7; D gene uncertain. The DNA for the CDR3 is TGTGCCAGCAGAGTTTCCGCACTTGGTAGTGATCCCTACGAGCAGTACTTC. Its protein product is CASRVSALGSDPYEQYF.